The subject of this entry is one TCR beta chain. The antigen it recognizes is unknown. No clone much larger than this one lies a single base away; base qualities are absent. The trial excluded patients who had a history of autoimmune disease or who were on systemic immunosuppression. Peripheral blood for TCR sequencing was collected from all dose cohorts at baseline, on cycle 4 day 1, and on cycle 7 day 1. The samples were drawn from a first-in-human, open-label, multicenter phase I dose-escalation trial of ivuxolimab. Adults with locally advanced or metastatic melanoma, renal cell carcinoma, hepatocellular carcinoma or head and neck squamous cell carcinoma were enrolled in the trial. Before TCR sequencing, CD4+ T cells and CD8+ T cells were sorted from peripheral blood as separate populations. To sequence the TCRbeta CDR3 region, genomic DNA was isolated from the sorted cells. The immunoSEQ Assay was used to sequence the TCRbeta CDR3 regions. The table was pulled from immuneACCESS by TCRdb, which kept in-frame rearrangements only. Such tables lose some clones; where checked, under half of the loss comes from unresolved V genes, and the rest has no known cause. This sample has 100,000 to 130,000 clones in its table, and less than 95% of those were observed once. The ten largest clones take up under 0.85% of the sample.

This entry belongs to a study of OX40 agonist ivuxolimab in advanced cancers. Regarding the complete study: Ivuxolimab was a fully human IgG2 agonistic monoclonal antibody targeting the costimulatory receptor OX40 (CD134). Intravenous ivuxolimab was administered to patients every 2 weeks at six dose levels: 0.01, 0.1, 0.3, 1.5, 3 and 10 mg/kg. Of the 50 or so patients in dose escalation, some 19 had hepatocellular carcinoma, some 15 had melanoma, 9 had renal cell carcinoma and 9 had head and neck cancer. The dose-escalation cohort was 82.7% male with a mean age of about 60 years, ranging from roughly 23 to 90. Prior anti-PD-1, anti-PD-L1 or anti-CTLA-4 therapy was permitted, and about 40% of dose-escalation patients had received checkpoint inhibitors. Partial responses occurred in three dose-escalation patients: two with cutaneous melanoma and one with hepatocellular carcinoma. Peripheral TCRbeta sequencing aimed to test whether ivuxolimab altered TCR sequence diversity and caused clonal T-cell expansion. The paper describes the monotherapy dose-escalation part (N ≈ 51 patients) of the phase I trial of ivuxolimab.

From a lookup of the germline V gene (reference sequence), CDR1 and CDR2 are SGHKS and YYEKEE. Trimming costs V 0 bases and J 9 bases, and their ends lie 9 bases apart. The CDR3 contains 12 residues, cysteine and phenylalanine counted. The CDR3 DNA has 36 bases and is translated from base 1. Beyond this particular receptor, the publication reports: Clonal expansion of both CD4+ and CD8+ blood T cells was observed from baseline to week 6 at doses 0.1 to 3.0 mg/kg. In the 0.1-3.0 mg/kg groups, partial responders had among the lowest normalized peripheral clonal expansion, particularly in CD8+ T cells. The antigen specificity of the peripheral T cells that underwent clonal expansion was not determined. Low levels of normalized T-cell clonal expansion were also seen in some patients who did not respond. After ivuxolimab, CD8+ T cells had more expanded clones than CD4+ T cells on average.

This receptor chain uses TRBV5-5 and TRBJ1-2, with the D gene uncertain. Source: CD4+ or CD8+ T cells sorted from blood, taken in a trial of the OX40 agonist ivuxolimab. This TCR was sampled from an adult with an advanced solid tumor such as melanoma, head and neck, liver or kidney cancer. The nucleotide sequence reads as follows: TGTGCCAGCAGCTTGGTCGGGGATAGCTACACCTTC. Its amino acids are CASSLVGDSYTF.